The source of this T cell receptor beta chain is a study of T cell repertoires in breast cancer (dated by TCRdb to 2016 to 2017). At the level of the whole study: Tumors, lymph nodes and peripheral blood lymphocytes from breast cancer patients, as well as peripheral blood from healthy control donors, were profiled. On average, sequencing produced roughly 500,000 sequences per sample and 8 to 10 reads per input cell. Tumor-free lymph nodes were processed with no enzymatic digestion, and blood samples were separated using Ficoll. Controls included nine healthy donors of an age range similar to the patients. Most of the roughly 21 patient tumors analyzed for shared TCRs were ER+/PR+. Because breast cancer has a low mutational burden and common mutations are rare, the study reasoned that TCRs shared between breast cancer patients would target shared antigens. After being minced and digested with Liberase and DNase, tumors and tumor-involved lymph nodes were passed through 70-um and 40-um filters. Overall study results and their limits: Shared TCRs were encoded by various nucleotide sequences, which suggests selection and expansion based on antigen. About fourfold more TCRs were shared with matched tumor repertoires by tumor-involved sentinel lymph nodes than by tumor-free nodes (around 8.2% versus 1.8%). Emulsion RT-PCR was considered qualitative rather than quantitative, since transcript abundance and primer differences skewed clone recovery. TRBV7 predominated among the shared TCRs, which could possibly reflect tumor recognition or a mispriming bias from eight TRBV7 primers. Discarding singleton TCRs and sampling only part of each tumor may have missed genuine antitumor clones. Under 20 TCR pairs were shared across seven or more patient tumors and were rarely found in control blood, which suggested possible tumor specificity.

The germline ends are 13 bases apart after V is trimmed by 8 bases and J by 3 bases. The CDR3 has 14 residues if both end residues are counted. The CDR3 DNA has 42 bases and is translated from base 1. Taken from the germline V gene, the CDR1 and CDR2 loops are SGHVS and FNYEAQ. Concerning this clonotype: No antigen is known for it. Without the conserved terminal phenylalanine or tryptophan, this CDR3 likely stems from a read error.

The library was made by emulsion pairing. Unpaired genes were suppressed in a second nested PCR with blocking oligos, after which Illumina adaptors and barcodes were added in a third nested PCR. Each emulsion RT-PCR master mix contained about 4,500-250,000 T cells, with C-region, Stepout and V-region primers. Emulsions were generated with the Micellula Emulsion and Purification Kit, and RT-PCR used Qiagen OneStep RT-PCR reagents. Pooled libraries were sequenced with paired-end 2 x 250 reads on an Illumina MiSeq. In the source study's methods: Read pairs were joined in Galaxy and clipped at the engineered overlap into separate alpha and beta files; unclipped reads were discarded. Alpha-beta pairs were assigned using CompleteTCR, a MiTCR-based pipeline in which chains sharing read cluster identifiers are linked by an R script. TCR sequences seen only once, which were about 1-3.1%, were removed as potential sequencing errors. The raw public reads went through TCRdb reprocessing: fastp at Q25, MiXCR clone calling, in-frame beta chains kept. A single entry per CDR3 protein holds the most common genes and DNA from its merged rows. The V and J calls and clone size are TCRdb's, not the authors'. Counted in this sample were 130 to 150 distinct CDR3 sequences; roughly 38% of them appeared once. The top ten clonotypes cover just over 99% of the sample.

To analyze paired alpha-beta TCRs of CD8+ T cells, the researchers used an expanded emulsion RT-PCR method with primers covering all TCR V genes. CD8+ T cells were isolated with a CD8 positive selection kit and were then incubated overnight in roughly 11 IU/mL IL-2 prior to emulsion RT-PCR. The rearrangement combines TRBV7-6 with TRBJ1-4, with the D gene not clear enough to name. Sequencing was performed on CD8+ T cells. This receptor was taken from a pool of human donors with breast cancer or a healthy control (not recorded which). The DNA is TGTGCCAGCGGCGCCCTGACGGCTAATGAAAAACTGTTTCTT. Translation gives CASGALTANEKLFL.